This TCR beta chain was captured in a study of long-term antiretroviral therapy in people with HIV. Turning to the study itself: The 2015 immediate-ART recommendation was preceded by the earliest samples by about a decade.

General observations from the study: No data were available on ART adherence, viral resistance or therapy changes.

With respect to this clone: No antigen is known for it. A read error may produce the germline difference seen at one junction end.

None of the participants with HIV were treated outside the United States. Germline CDR1 GTSNPN, CDR2 SVGIG (reference sequence). The CDR3 is 13 residues long. Survey-level immunoSEQ v3.0 assays were run. Sequencing set out to capture roughly 35,000-55,000 T-cell genomes per sample. Profiling relied on immunoSEQ multiplex PCR, and the TCRdb table lists in-frame clones only, not all of them. The sample includes 23,000 or so clones, roughly 88% of them seen just once. The receptor's source is a man between 25 and 39 years old with HIV. V gene TRBV30 combines with J gene TRBJ1-5; D gene uncertain. The sample here was unsorted PBMCs, taken around 4.5 years after starting antiretroviral therapy. Written as DNA, the CDR3 is TGTGCCTGGAGCCGGGATAGCGATCAGCCCCAGCATTTT. Amino acid sequence: CAWSRDSDQPQHF.